This T cell receptor beta chain was sequenced in a study of T cell repertoires in cytomegalovirus infection (dated by TCRdb to between 2018 and 2020). At the level of the whole study: The HLA type of each donor mattered for the analysis, because public TCR beta signatures pointed to carriage of CMV infection along with the matching HLA type. Points the paper makes about the study in general: The ex vivo response was dominated by HLA-C-restricted CMV-specific TCR beta clonotypes, which also provided the single most frequent clonotype in two of eight donors. Cumulative frequency of public TCR beta family members discriminated carriers of CMV infection plus the relevant HLA type in this cohort and an independent roughly 330-donor cohort.

About this clonotype itself: This receptor's antigen is unknown. This may come from a read error, since a much larger clone is one base off.

The run used an Illumina HiSeq 1500. TCRdb trimmed public reads at Q25 via fastp, called clones via MiXCR and kept in-frame beta chains. CDR3 protein duplicates are merged, each entry listing the most common genes and DNA. A total of around 280,000 distinct CDR3 sequences appear in this sample, approximately 14% of them only once. 8.5% to 9% of the sample belongs to the ten largest clones. Sequenced input: PBMCs. This TCR came from a human donor in good health (CMV status not recorded). Some clones in this sample may be carry-over from other donors' samples.

In nucleotides, the sequence is TGTGCCCGCAGGGGGACAGGCGACAATGAGCAGTTCTTC. Translated, this is CARRGTGDNEQFF. The V and J genes are TRBV6-8 and TRBJ2-1, and TRBD1 matches 8 of the central bases. The CDR3 contains 13 residues, cysteine and phenylalanine counted. The only DNA kept is the CDR3, 39 bases in frame from the first base. Based on the germline V gene, the CDR1 and CDR2 sequences are MNHGY and SAAAGT.